The clone carrying this TCR beta chain was observed a few times. Antigen: not known. Libraries were prepared by immunoSEQ multiplex PCR; TCRdb keeps only in-frame clonotypes and omits some of them. The profile shows a few hundred thousand clones, roughly 85% of them singletons. V gave up 3 bases and J gave up 6 bases; unmatched junction bases: 10. This CDR3 has 17 residues. Germline CDR1 is MGHRA and CDR2 is YSYEKL. These data are taken from a study of cytomegalovirus exposure and HLA in healthy donors. Study-wide results and caveats: Subsequent analysis found a tendency for first-cohort TCR clusters to co-occur within the 95 to 150 validation repertoires. Rarity held for most TCR sequences, but there were some public TCRs that occurred in many donors. Overall, approximately 150 TCR beta chains were annotated as cytomegalovirus-associated.

The chain joins TRBV4-1 to TRBJ2-1; 11 positions agree with TRBD2. The receptor's source is a woman aged 18-29 years in good health and CMV-seronegative. The sequenced sample was PBMCs. The CDR3 DNA reads TGCGCCAGCAGCCAGGACCCGGGACTAGCGGTTGTCAATGAGCAGTTCTTC. This encodes CASSQDPGLAVVNEQFF.